The 20 T cell receptor beta chains listed next were all sequenced from one sample in a study of OX40 agonist ivuxolimab in advanced cancers. Sequencing was performed with immunoSEQ multiplex PCR; in TCRdb, only in-frame clones are kept and a portion is missing. The sample includes 60,000 to 80,000 clones, roughly 89% of them seen just once. The starting material was CD4+ or CD8+ T cells sorted from blood, obtained in a trial of the OX40 agonist ivuxolimab. The origin of the receptors is an adult with an advanced solid tumor such as melanoma, head and neck, liver or kidney cancer.

This sequence joins TRBV2 and TRBJ2-7; a possible D gene is TRBD2 (6 bases). Germline V gives CDR1 SNHLY, CDR2 FYNNEI. Trimming pared 5 bases from V and 0 bases from J, leaving 14 bases between. CDR3 length: 15 amino acids. CDR3 amino acids: CASSSTSGSSYEQYF. DNA for the CDR3: TGTGCCAGCAGTTCGACTAGTGGAAGCTCCTACGAGCAGTACTTC. Full variable domain (missing parts from reference TRBV2 and TRBJ2-7): EPEVTQTPSHQVTQMGQEVILRCVPISNHLYFYWYRQILGQKVEFLVSFYNNEISEKSEIFDDQFSVERPDGSNFTLKIRSTKLEDSAMYFCASSSTSGSSYEQYFGPGTRLTVT.

The rearrangement links TRBV5-1 to TRBJ1-3; a possible D gene is TRBD1 (5 bases). Germline loops: CDR1 SGHRS, CDR2 YFSETQ. The CDR3 spans 18 residues. Trimming cost V 0 bases and J 4 bases, with 20 bases left between them. CDR3 DNA sequence: TGCGCCAGCAGCTTGGAGGGACTGCCTGGGCTGCGCGGAAACACCATATATTTT. Protein sequence: CASSLEGLPGLRGNTIYF.

The J gene is TRBJ2-1, the V gene TRBV19, with D perhaps TRBD1 (6 bases). The CDR3 contains 14 residues. Deletions cut 4 bases from V and 1 base from J, with 8 bases between. Germline V gives CDR1 LNHDA, CDR2 SQIVND (reference sequence). Here the CDR3 reads CASSRGGSYNEQFF. CDR3 in DNA: TGTGCCAGTAGTAGAGGGGGTTCCTACAATGAGCAGTTCTTC.

The chain employs TRBV28 and TRBJ2-7; D is possibly TRBD2 (5 bases). Trimming removed 0 bases at V and 7 bases at J, with 22 bases between. Looked up from germline, CDR1 is MDHEN and CDR2 is SYDVKM. The CDR3 contains 17 residues. The DNA for the CDR3 is TGTGCCAGCAGTTTATGGTCCCTACAGTTGGGTTCGGGGGAGCAGTACTTC. Encoded protein: CASSLWSLQLGSGEQYF.

The chain joins TRBV19 to TRBJ1-1; 7 bases match TRBD1. CDR3 size: 14 residues. J gave up 7 bases and V 5 bases, and 10 bases lay outside the gene matches. CDR1 is LNHDA, CDR2 SQIVND, per germline (reference sequence). CDR3 region: CASSATGSSIEAFF. The CDR3 DNA sequence: TGTGCCAGTAGTGCGACAGGGAGCAGTATTGAAGCTTTCTTT.

The rearrangement uses TRBV6-5 and TRBJ2-7, with a tentative D call TRBD2 (5 bases). The V end was cut by 6 bases, the J end by 4 bases, with 19 bases between. Germline CDR1 reads MNHEY; CDR2 reads SVGAGI. This CDR3 contains 15 residues. The CDR3, as DNA: TGTGCCAGCAGACCCCCGGGGTCCCCTTCGTACGAGCAGTACTTC. This sequence encodes CASRPPGSPSYEQYF.

The chain uses TRBV28 and TRBJ2-3, with D possibly being TRBD1 (5 bases). The CDR3 extends over 12 amino acids. CDR1 and CDR2 from the germline V gene are MDHEN and SYDVKM. Trimming cost V 5 bases and J 4 bases, with 7 bases left between them. CDR3 coding DNA: TGTGCCAGCAGTCAGACAGCAGATACGCAGTATTTT. Its protein is CASSQTADTQYF.

The chain recombines TRBV7-2 with TRBJ2-7; 7 nucleotides align to TRBD1. V was clipped by 4 bases and J by 2 bases; unmatched bases: 8. Germline CDR1 and CDR2: SGHTA and FQGNSA. CDR3 length equals 15 residues. The CDR3 loop is CASSSGQVGAYEQYF. In nucleotides, the CDR3 is TGTGCCAGCAGCTCCGGACAGGTAGGCGCCTACGAGCAGTACTTC.

The rearrangement links TRBV9 to TRBJ2-1; tentative D call: TRBD2 (5 bases). The CDR3 covers 14 residues. Looked up from germline, CDR1 is SGDLS and CDR2 is YYNGEE. V lost 4 bases and J lost 9, with 17 bases in between. CDR3 bases: TGTGCCAGCAGCACAGCCTCGGACTTATCTGAGCAGTTCTTC. Translation: CASSTASDLSEQFF.

This chain links TRBV13 with TRBJ2-3; TRBD2 agrees at 14 bases. The germline V gene has CDR1 PRHDT and CDR2 FYEKMQ (reference sequence). The CDR3 sequence is 17 residues long. Trimming removed 5 bases from V and 3 bases from J; junction bases left unmatched: 7. The CDR3 reads CASSIRLAGGPTDTQYF. Written as DNA, the CDR3 is TGTGCCAGCAGCATCAGACTAGCGGGAGGGCCTACAGATACGCAGTATTTT.

The rearrangement links TRBV4-2 to TRBJ1-6; D unresolved. In germline, CDR1 is LGHNA, CDR2 YNFKEQ. This CDR3 region has 17 residues. The V and J ends lost 0 bases and 3 bases respectively, with 12 bases between them. CDR3 bases: TGTGCCAGCAGCCAAGATCGAATAGGCCTCTATAATTCACCCCTCCACTTT. Encoded protein: CASSQDRIGLYNSPLHF.

The rearrangement uses TRBV2 and TRBJ2-5; D remains ambiguous. CDR1 SNHLY and CDR2 FYNNEI come from the germline V gene. The length of the CDR3 is 12 residues. V lost 10 bases and J lost 5, with 14 bases in between. CDR3 coding DNA: TGTGCCACCGCCTCCAGGTGGGAGACCCAGTACTTC. Its translation is CATASRWETQYF. Looking up the rest from reference TRBV2 and TRBJ2-5 gives the full variable domain: EPEVTQTPSHQVTQMGQEVILRCVPISNHLYFYWYRQILGQKVEFLVSFYNNEISEKSEIFDDQFSVERPDGSNFTLKIRSTKLEDSAMYFCATASRWETQYFGPGTRLLVL.

The chain recombines TRBV6-5 with TRBJ2-7; D is possibly TRBD1 or TRBD2 (7 bases each). V was clipped by 7 bases and J by 2 bases, with 15 bases between them. The germline CDR1 and CDR2 sequences are MNHEY and SVGAGI. CDR3 length: 14 amino acids. The DNA for the CDR3 is TGTGCCAGCAAGAGCGGGACAGATACCTACGAGCAGTACTTC. Translated: CASKSGTDTYEQYF.

This sequence joins TRBV7-2 and TRBJ1-2; tentatively, D is TRBD1 (5 bases). The germline gives CDR1 SGHTA, CDR2 FQGNSA. The CDR3 covers 13 residues. Trimming shortened V by 5 bases and J by 7 bases, and 14 bases separated the two germline ends. The CDR3 region is CASSPGTERGYTF. The CDR3 DNA follows: TGTGCCAGCAGCCCTGGGACGGAGCGTGGCTACACCTTC.

As for this clone: Distinct nucleotide sequences in the sample also encode this CDR3. V usage is TRBV5-4 and J usage is TRBJ1-1; D is undetermined. This CDR3 spans 13 amino acids. Per the germline V gene, CDR1 is SGHNT and CDR2 is YYREEE (reference sequence). V lost 4 bases, J lost 0 bases, and 7 bases lay in between. This chain's CDR3 is CASSGGVNTEAFF. The DNA of the CDR3 is TGTGCCAGCAGCGGAGGAGTGAACACTGAAGCTTTCTTT.

This rearrangement joins TRBV28 to TRBJ2-1, with a tentative D call TRBD2 (5 bases). V lost 6 bases to trimming and J lost 0 bases, with 18 bases between them. Germline-derived CDR1 and CDR2 are MDHEN and SYDVKM. The CDR3 extends over 17 amino acids. CDR3 nucleotide sequence: TGTGCCAGCAGCTCCACCTCCCCTGGGAGCTCCTACAATGAGCAGTTCTTC. Amino acids: CASSSTSPGSSYNEQFF.

The rearrangement links TRBV2 to TRBJ2-1; TRBD2 agrees at 7 bases. Trimming cost V 4 bases and J 1 base; bases outside gene matches: 1. In germline, CDR1 is SNHLY, CDR2 FYNNEI. The CDR3 is 14 residues long. CDR3 coding DNA: TGTGCCAGCAGTGCTAGCGGTTCCTACAATGAGCAGTTCTTC. Amino acid sequence: CASSASGSYNEQFF.

V and J are TRBV28 and TRBJ2-7; weak D call: TRBD1 (5 bases). Germline assignment: CDR1 MDHEN and CDR2 SYDVKM. The CDR3 spans 16 residues. The ends were cut back, 4 bases at V and 3 bases at J, with 19 bases in the middle. This CDR3 reads CASSSQGAGAYYEQYF. DNA of the CDR3: TGTGCCAGCAGTTCCCAGGGCGCCGGTGCCTACTACGAGCAGTACTTC.

The V call is TRBV7-9, the J call TRBJ2-1; no firm D call. The CDR3 sequence is 14 residues long. Looked up from germline, CDR1 is SEHNR and CDR2 is FQNEAQ (reference sequence). Between the trimmed V and J ends, which lost 5 bases and 4 bases, there was a span of 12 bases. The CDR3 DNA reads as TGTGCCAGCAGCCCATTAACAGAGTACAATGAGCAGTTCTTC. It is translated as CASSPLTEYNEQFF.

The chain uses TRBV5-1 and TRBJ1-1; 7 nucleotides line up with TRBD1. The germline V gene has CDR1 SGHRS and CDR2 YFSETQ. V was pared by 4 bases and J by 11 bases, with 14 bases of the junction left unmatched. The CDR3 length is 14 residues. This CDR3 is CASSPGQARIGAFF. The DNA for the CDR3 is TGCGCCAGCAGCCCCGGACAGGCGCGGATCGGGGCTTTCTTT.